Shown below are 12 T cell receptor beta chains from a single sample sequenced in a study of blood T cells in healthy people across ages. Using a J-beta primer mix together with a sample-barcoded 5' primer, a second PCR was run for about 7 to 12 cycles. TCRdb recomputed calls from the 5' RACE reads with MiXCR, one row per CDR3 protein. The sample has hundreds of thousands of distinct CDR3 sequences; more than 40% are singletons. The sequenced sample consisted of blood. The source of these receptors is a woman aged 55-70 years in good health.

V and J are TRBV7-9 and TRBJ1-4; 11 nucleotides line up with TRBD1. J gave up 6 bases and V 4 bases, and 4 bases lay outside the gene matches. This CDR3 region has 15 residues. Looked up from germline, CDR1 is SEHNR and CDR2 is FQNEAQ (reference sequence). CDR3 coding DNA: TGTGCCAGCAGCTGGTCGGACAGGGGGCATGAAAAACTGTTTTTT. Amino acids: CASSWSDRGHEKLFF.

This chain joins TRBV20-1 and TRBJ1-2; 9 nucleotides line up with TRBD1. Germline V lookup: CDR1 DFQATT, CDR2 SNEGSKA (reference sequence). The CDR3 totals 13 residues. V trimming: 3 bases; J trimming: 3 bases; junction bases outside the gene matches: 2. The CDR3 nucleotides read TGCAGTGCTAGGTGGGACAGGGACTATGGCTACACCTTC. It yields the protein CSARWDRDYGYTF.

This clonotype appeared a few times. This chain connects TRBV5-1 to TRBJ2-2; TRBD2 matches at 8 bases. Looked up from germline, CDR1 is SGHRS and CDR2 is YFSETQ. V was pared by 3 bases and J by 6 bases, with 7 bases of the junction left unmatched. This CDR3 comprises 15 residues. CDR3 coding DNA: TGCGCCAGCAGCTCGGCGGGGGGCGCATCCGGGGAGCTGTTTTTT. Amino acids: CASSSAGGASGELFF.

The V call is TRBV27, the J call TRBJ2-7; possibly TRBD1 for D (6 bases). Trimming shortened V by 8 bases and J by 3 bases, and 11 bases separated the two germline ends. Germline values: CDR1 MNHEY, CDR2 SMNVEV (reference sequence). This CDR3 is built from 12 residues. The CDR3 DNA is TGTGCCAGCGGGGACACCCTCTACGAGCAGTACTTC. This encodes CASGDTLYEQYF.

This clonotype was counted a few times. This rearrangement joins TRBV9 to TRBJ2-1; TRBD2 matches at 8 bases. After removal of 4 bases from V and 6 bases from J, the junction contained 6 bases not matched to a gene. From germline, CDR1 is SGDLS and CDR2 YYNGEE. CDR3 length: 14 residues. The CDR3 loop reads CASSLGGGPNEQFF. CDR3 DNA: TGTGCCAGCAGCTTAGGCGGGGGGCCCAATGAGCAGTTCTTC.

The chain has TRBV6-1 and TRBJ1-2; D gene uncertain. Looked up from germline, CDR1 is MNHNS and CDR2 is SASEGT. V lost 2 bases, J lost 4 bases, and 11 bases lay in between. The CDR3 has 14 amino acids. The CDR3 spells CASSEFASGYGYTF. DNA for the CDR3: TGTGCCAGCAGTGAATTCGCAAGTGGCTATGGCTACACCTTC.

The rearrangement joins TRBV6-2 or TRBV6-3 to TRBJ1-5; weak D call: TRBD1 (5 bases). This CDR3 spans 14 amino acids. V was cut by 5 bases and J by 6 bases, with 14 bases left in between. Germline-derived CDR1 and CDR2 are MNHEY and SVGEGT. In nucleotides, the CDR3 is TGTGCCAGCAGTCCCTTGGGGGGGAGTCAGCCCCAGCATTTT. This translates into CASSPLGGSQPQHF.

This clonotype has a single count. The chain couples TRBV20-1 to TRBJ1-4; D is unresolved. This CDR3 is built from 14 residues. V lost 0 bases and J lost 4, with 9 bases in between. Germline assignment: CDR1 DFQATT and CDR2 SNEGSKA (reference sequence). CDR3 sequence: CSAREGSNNEKLFF. The CDR3 coding sequence is TGCAGTGCTAGAGAGGGCAGTAATAATGAAAAACTGTTTTTT.

This clonotype was seen at least ten times. The chain links TRBV15 to TRBJ2-5; perhaps TRBD1 as D (6 bases). Trimming stripped 3 bases from V and 5 bases from J, with 13 bases between. The CDR3 has 14 residues. CDR1 and CDR2 from the germline V gene are LNHNV and YYDKDF (reference sequence). This chain's CDR3 is CATSRVTGMETQYF. The CDR3 region has the DNA TGTGCCACCAGCAGGGTTACAGGGATGGAGACCCAGTACTTC.

The chain is built from TRBV10-3 and TRBJ2-1; 11 nucleotides line up with TRBD2. V lost 4 bases to trimming and J lost 2 bases; unmatched junction nucleotides: 7. This CDR3 has 17 residues. Germline-derived CDR1 and CDR2 are ENHRY and SYGVKD. CDR3 loop: CAISGTSGRIAYNEQFF. DNA of the CDR3: TGTGCCATCAGTGGAACTAGCGGGAGAATCGCCTACAATGAGCAGTTCTTC.

This chain uses TRBV11-2 with TRBJ2-4; 9 nucleotides align to TRBD1. The tail of the sequence fits TRBJ2-7 better, so the J call may be wrong. The CDR3 runs to 17 residues. Germline CDR1 SGHAT, CDR2 FQNNGV. The CDR3 sequence: CASSLGAGQGRRYEQYF. The CDR3 DNA is TGTGCCAGCAGCTTAGGAGCGGGACAGGGCAGAAGATACGAGCAGTACTTC.

In the case of this clonotype: This clone may be a read error of a much larger clone one base away. The chain is built from TRBV12-3 or TRBV12-4 and TRBJ2-7, with 8 nucleotides matching TRBD1. There are 14 residues in the CDR3. The ends lost 6 bases at V and 3 bases at J; junction bases unmatched: 7. The CDR3 DNA sequence: TGTGCCAGCAGAGTACAGGGGGTTCACTACGAGCAGTACTTC. It translates to CASRVQGVHYEQYF.